A single sample gave rise to the 5 T cell receptor beta chains below, sequenced in a study of cytomegalovirus exposure and HLA in healthy donors. The PCR used 60 Vbeta and 13 Jbeta primers. TCRdb's copy holds only in-frame clones and misses some; the assay was immunoSEQ multiplex PCR. The sample contains fewer than 200,000 clones, about 70% of which appear only once. Sequenced: PBMCs. The receptors originated from a woman aged 18-29 years in good health and CMV-seropositive.

A few counts support this clone. The chain couples TRBV11-2 to TRBJ2-1; 9 bases align to TRBD2. The CDR3 extends over 16 amino acids. Unmatched junction bases numbered 3, after V lost 0 bases and J lost 3 bases. Germline CDR1 and CDR2: SGHAT and FQNNGV. The chain's CDR3 is CASSLDVSGSYNEQFF. The CDR3 nucleotides are TGTGCCAGCAGCTTAGACGTTAGCGGGAGCTACAATGAGCAGTTCTTC.

The sample holds a few counts of this clone. The rearrangement joins TRBV19 to TRBJ1-5; D gene uncertain. The CDR3 consists of 12 residues. Looked up from germline, CDR1 is LNHDA and CDR2 is SQIVND (reference sequence). V dropped 8 bases and J dropped 6 bases, with 11 bases sitting between them. This chain's CDR3 is CASSSPPQPQHF. CDR3 bases: TGTGCCAGTTCGTCTCCCCCTCAGCCCCAGCATTTT.

The J gene is TRBJ1-2, the V gene TRBV7-9, with D perhaps TRBD1 (6 bases). V dropped 5 bases and J dropped 7 bases, with 17 bases sitting between them. CDR3 length: 14 amino acids. Germline assignment: CDR1 SEHNR and CDR2 FQNEAQ (reference sequence). CDR3 bases: TGTGCCAGCAGCCACCAACAGGGTTATGGTGGCTACACCTTC. This sequence encodes CASSHQQGYGGYTF.

J is TRBJ1-4 and V is TRBV30; 11 bases agree with TRBD1. The CDR3 has 14 residues. V gave up 2 bases and J gave up 7 bases; unmatched junction bases: 3. Germline V gene sequence: CDR1 GTSNPN, CDR2 SVGIG (reference sequence). As DNA, the CDR3 is TGTGCCTGGAGTTCCGGGACAGGGGGTGAAAAACTGTTTTTT. This codes for CAWSSGTGGEKLFF.

This chain joins TRBV9 and TRBJ2-2; tentative D call: TRBD2 (5 bases). Trimming cost V 7 bases and J 4 bases, with 14 bases left between them. Germline CDR1 is SGDLS and CDR2 is YYNGEE. The CDR3 contains 14 residues. Here the CDR3 DNA reads TGTGCCAGCGGGCCTCAGAGCGGCACCGGGGAGCTGTTTTTT. It is translated as CASGPQSGTGELFF.